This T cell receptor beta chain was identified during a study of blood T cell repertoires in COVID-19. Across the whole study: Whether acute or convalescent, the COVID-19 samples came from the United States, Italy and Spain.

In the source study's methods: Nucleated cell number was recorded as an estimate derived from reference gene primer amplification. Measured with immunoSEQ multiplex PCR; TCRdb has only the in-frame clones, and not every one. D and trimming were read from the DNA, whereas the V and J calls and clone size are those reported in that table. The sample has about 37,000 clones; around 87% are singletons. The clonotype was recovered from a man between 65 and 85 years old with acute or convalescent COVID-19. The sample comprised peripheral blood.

CDR3 sequence (DNA): TGTGCCAGCAGCCTCGGGAGTCTGGCCTACGAGCAGTACTTC. Protein sequence: CASSLGSLAYEQYF. This chain uses TRBV5-4 with TRBJ2-7, with D possibly matching TRBD2 (6 bases). Germline CDR1 reads SGHNT; CDR2 reads YYREEE (reference sequence). With 4 bases removed from V and 2 bases from J, the gap between germline ends came to 13 bases. There are 14 residues in the CDR3.